This T cell receptor beta chain derives from a study of T cell clones after liver transplantation. Clones were sequenced by immunoSEQ multiplex PCR, and TCRdb holds only the in-frame ones, with some missing. The table shows about 75,000 clones, with approximately 80% occurring only once. The V and J ends lost 3 bases and 0 bases, in that order; junction bases with no gene match: 5. Germline-derived CDR1 and CDR2 are SGHNT and YYREEE (reference sequence). The CDR3 spans 15 residues. The sequence derives from a human patient who received a liver transplant. Some T cells may possibly be graft donor cells. The V and J genes are TRBV5-4 and TRBJ1-1; 7 positions agree with TRBD1. The sequences come from CD4+ T cells from blood, collected 48 months after liver transplant. The CDR3 DNA sequence: TGTGCCAGCAGCTACCGGGACAGCATGAACACTGAAGCTTTCTTT. Translated: CASSYRDSMNTEAFF.